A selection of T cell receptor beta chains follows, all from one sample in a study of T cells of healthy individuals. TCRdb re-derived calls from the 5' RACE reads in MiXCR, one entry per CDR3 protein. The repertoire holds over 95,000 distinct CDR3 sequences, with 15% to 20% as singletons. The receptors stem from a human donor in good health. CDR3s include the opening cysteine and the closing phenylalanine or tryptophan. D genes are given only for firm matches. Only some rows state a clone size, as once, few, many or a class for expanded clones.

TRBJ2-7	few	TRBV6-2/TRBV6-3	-	CASIAEGRSSYEQYF	TGTGCCAGCATCGCCGAAGGACGGAGCTCCTACGAGCAGTACTTC
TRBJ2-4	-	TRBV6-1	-	CASTPGLAKNIQYF	TGTGCCAGCACCCCAGGCTTAGCCAAAAACATTCAGTACTTC
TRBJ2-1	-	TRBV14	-	CASSQEALAVFYNEQFF	TGTGCCAGCAGCCAAGAGGCACTAGCAGTTTTCTACAATGAGCAGTTCTTC
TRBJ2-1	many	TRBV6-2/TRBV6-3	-	CASSYPQPQFF	TGTGCCAGCAGTTACCCCCAGCCTCAGTTCTTC
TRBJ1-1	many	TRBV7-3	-	CASSLGGANTEAFF	TGTGCCAGCAGCCTAGGGGGTGCGAACACTGAAGCTTTCTTT
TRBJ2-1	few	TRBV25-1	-	CASSEGGRGEQFF	TGTGCCAGCAGTGAAGGGGGTCGGGGTGAGCAGTTCTTC
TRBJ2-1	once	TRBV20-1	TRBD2	CSARTSGRWNNEQFF	TGCAGTGCTAGGACTAGCGGGAGGTGGAACAATGAGCAGTTCTTC
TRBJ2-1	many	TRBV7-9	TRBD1	CASSLVAGGSNEQFF	TGTGCCAGCAGCTTAGTGGCAGGGGGATCCAATGAGCAGTTCTTC
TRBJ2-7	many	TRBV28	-	CASRGGDLGQHYEQYF	TGTGCCAGCAGGGGAGGGGACCTGGGACAGCACTACGAGCAGTACTTC
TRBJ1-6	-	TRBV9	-	CASSPEGTNSPLHF	TGTGCCAGCAGTCCAGAGGGGACGAATTCACCCCTCCACTTT
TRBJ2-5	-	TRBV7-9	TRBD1	CASSTGTGVEETQYF	TGTGCCAGCAGTACCGGGACAGGGGTCGAAGAGACCCAGTACTTC
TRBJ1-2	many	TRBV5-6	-	CASSLEGGTHDYTF	TGTGCCAGCAGCTTGGAGGGGGGCACCCATGACTACACCTTC
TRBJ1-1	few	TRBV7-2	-	CASNPGSGGGRTEAFF	TGTGCCAGCAATCCGGGGTCTGGAGGGGGGAGAACTGAAGCTTTCTTT
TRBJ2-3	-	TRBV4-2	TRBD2	CASSQAVAGATDTQYF	TGTGCCAGCAGCCAGGCAGTAGCGGGGGCAACAGATACGCAGTATTTT
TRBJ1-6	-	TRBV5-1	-	CASSPEQGTNSPLHF	TGCGCCAGCAGCCCGGAACAGGGCACCAATTCACCCCTCCACTTT
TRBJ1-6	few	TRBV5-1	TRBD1	CASSLGTGVASPLHF	TGCGCCAGCAGCTTGGGGACAGGGGTGGCATCACCCCTCCACTTT
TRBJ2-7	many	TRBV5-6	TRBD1	CASSIAGQGIDEQYF	TGTGCCAGCAGCATAGCGGGACAGGGGATAGACGAGCAGTACTTC
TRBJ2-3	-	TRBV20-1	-	CSARDDGKRYF	TGCAGTGCTAGAGATGACGGAAAAAGGTATTTT